This TCR beta chain was captured in a study of cytomegalovirus exposure and HLA in healthy donors. Whole-study results and caveats: HLA allele associations emerged for roughly 16,000 TCR beta sequences in a later analysis, at 0.05 false discovery rate.

Vbeta (60) and Jbeta (13) primers were used in the PCR. The assay was immunoSEQ multiplex PCR, and TCRdb's table has in-frame clones only and misses some. This table has 150,000 to 200,000 clones, less than 90% appearing once. This CDR3 has 14 amino acids. V dropped 1 base and J dropped 2 bases, with 9 bases sitting between them. From germline, CDR1 is SGDLS and CDR2 YYNGEE. In regard to this clone: Its target is not known.

The sequence was collected from a girl in the first two years of life in good health and CMV-seronegative. The gene calls are TRBV9 and TRBJ2-5, with a possible D match to TRBD2 (5 bases). What was sequenced was PBMCs. The CDR3 sequence is CASSVIPGQETQYF. As DNA, the CDR3 is TGTGCCAGCAGCGTAATTCCGGGGCAAGAGACCCAGTACTTC.